Each of the 27 T cell receptor beta chains below was sequenced from the same sample in a study of human T cells and chemical hapten exposure. One entry per CDR3 protein results from TCRdb running MiXCR on the RACE reads. The table has about 160,000 distinct CDR3 sequences, 28% seen once; the top ten hold roughly 2.2%. Time point described: patch test 3, about 24 weeks after DPC sensitization. The treatment here: therapeutic diphenylcyclopropenone sensitization with weekly scalp DPC. Source: whole blood, taken in connection with sensitization to the hapten diphenylcyclopropenone (DPC). The receptors were sampled from a woman younger than 30 with alopecia areata. Some clones in this sample may be carry-over from other donors' samples.

In this sample, this clonotype turned up a few times. J is TRBJ2-3 and V is TRBV7-9; the D is unclear. V dropped 6 bases and J dropped 0 bases, with 7 bases sitting between them. The germline V gene has CDR1 SEHNR and CDR2 FQNEAQ (reference sequence). This CDR3 spans 13 amino acids. The CDR3 spells CASRASSTDTQYF. CDR3 DNA sequence: TGTGCCAGCAGGGCCTCTAGCACAGATACGCAGTATTTT.

This chain connects TRBV2 to TRBJ1-3; no reliable D call. Trimming took off 7 bases at V and 3 bases at J, with 16 bases between the two ends. Germline V CDR1 and CDR2: SNHLY, FYNNEI. The CDR3 extends over 15 amino acids. CDR3 amino acids: CASNGRSQIGNTIYF. DNA for the CDR3: TGTGCCAGCAACGGCAGGAGCCAAATTGGAAACACCATATATTTT.

The CDR3 is CASRPWGDSPLHF. CDR3 nucleotide sequence: TGTGCCAGCAGACCGTGGGGGGACTCACCCCTCCACTTT. The chain uses TRBV25-1 and TRBJ1-6, with TRBD1 as a possible D gene (5 bases). This CDR3 is 13 amino acids long. Trimming took off 6 bases at V and 10 bases at J, with 13 bases between the two ends. Germline lookup yields CDR1 MGHDK and CDR2 SYGVNS.

The chain links TRBV20-1 to TRBJ2-2; D ambiguous. Per the germline V gene, CDR1 is DFQATT and CDR2 is SNEGSKA (reference sequence). The length of the CDR3 is 12 residues. V lost 7 bases, J lost 0 bases, and 6 bases lay in between. The CDR3 region is CSVAANTGELFF. CDR3 DNA: TGCAGTGTTGCGGCGAACACCGGGGAGCTGTTTTTT.

The chain recombines TRBV7-3 with TRBJ2-1; D might be TRBD1 (6 bases). The CDR3 extends over 16 amino acids. Germline V gene lookup returns CDR1 SGHTA and CDR2 FQGTGA. V was pared by 5 bases and J by 13 bases, with 27 bases between. The CDR3 region has the DNA TGTGCCAGCAGCCCCATGACAGGAAACCACCGACATGCACAGTTCTTC. Protein: CASSPMTGNHRHAQFF.

This clonotype has ten or more counts. CDR3 amino acids: CASSFGQGGSNQPQHF. The CDR3 DNA reads as TGTGCCAGCAGCTTTGGACAGGGGGGTAGCAATCAGCCCCAGCATTTT. The chain carries TRBV5-4 and TRBJ1-5; TRBD1 agrees at 10 bases. Germline lookup yields CDR1 SGHNT and CDR2 YYREEE (reference sequence). The J segment lost 0 bases and the V segment lost 2 bases, leaving 2 bases of the junction unmatched. The CDR3 totals 16 residues.

This rearrangement joins TRBV6-5 to TRBJ2-2; TRBD2 aligns across 9 bases. Per germline, CDR1 MNHEY and CDR2 SVGAGI. The CDR3 extends over 15 amino acids. V lost 7 bases, J lost 3 bases, and 6 bases stayed unmatched. The CDR3 bases are TGTGCCAGCACTGGACTAGCGAAGGACACCGGGGAGCTGTTTTTT. Translation: CASTGLAKDTGELFF.

The V gene is TRBV29-1, the J gene TRBJ2-6; D remains unclear. Germline CDR1 reads SQVTM; CDR2 reads ANQGSEA. Trimming left V 4 bases short and J 0 bases short, with 7 bases between. The CDR3 totals 14 residues. CDR3 region: CSVGDPSGANVLTF. The CDR3 coding sequence is TGCAGCGTTGGTGACCCCTCTGGGGCCAACGTCCTGACTTTC.

The table lists this clonotype with a few counts. The J gene is TRBJ2-1, the V gene TRBV5-6; D perhaps matches TRBD1 (6 bases). Deletions cut 2 bases from V and 9 bases from J, with 12 bases between. This CDR3 has 13 amino acids. Germline loops: CDR1 SGHDT, CDR2 YYEEEE. The CDR3 spells CASSFTGRSEQFF. The CDR3, as DNA: TGTGCCAGCAGCTTCACAGGGAGAAGTGAGCAGTTCTTC.

The chain employs TRBV25-1 and TRBJ1-6, with D perhaps TRBD1 (6 bases). CDR1 and CDR2 (germline): MGHDK, SYGVNS. V was cut by 4 bases and J by 6 bases, with 13 bases left in between. The CDR3 has 15 amino acids. For the CDR3, the DNA is TGTGCCAGCAGTGCAGCGGGGGCTTTTAATTCACCCCTCCACTTT. Translating it yields CASSAAGAFNSPLHF. Variable domain in full (rest from reference TRBV25-1 and TRBJ1-6): EADIYQTPRYLVIGTGKKITLECSQTMGHDKMYWYQQDPGMELHLIHYSYGVNSTEKGDLSSESTVSRIRTEHFPLTLESARPSHTSQYLCASSAAGAFNSPLHFGNGTRLTVT.

This clonotype was recorded a few times. The chain employs TRBV29-1 and TRBJ2-7; tentative D call: TRBD2 (6 bases). The CDR3 is 14 residues long. Germline CDR1 is SQVTM and CDR2 is ANQGSEA. Between the trimmed V and J ends, which lost 5 bases and 5 bases, there was a span of 19 bases. CDR3 sequence (DNA): TGCAGCGTTCTGGTGGGCCTTCGGGGGAACGAGCAGTACTTC. It yields the protein CSVLVGLRGNEQYF.

This clonotype was seen at least ten times. This chain uses TRBV29-1 with TRBJ2-5; D is ambiguous. The CDR3 loop spans 10 amino acids. The germline CDR1 and CDR2 sequences are SQVTM and ANQGSEA. V dropped 6 bases and J dropped 5 bases, with 7 bases sitting between them. Here the CDR3 reads CSVGFETQYF. CDR3 nucleotides: TGCAGCGTCGGTTTTGAGACCCAGTACTTC.

This rearrangement joins TRBV9 to TRBJ1-3, with no clear D. The CDR3 sequence is 15 residues long. The ends were cut back, 3 bases at V and 0 bases at J, with 10 bases in the middle. CDR1 and CDR2 (germline): SGDLS, YYNGEE. CDR3 residues: CASSEYELSGNTIYF. DNA for the CDR3: TGTGCCAGCAGCGAATACGAGCTCTCTGGAAACACCATATATTTT.

The V gene is TRBV2, the J gene TRBJ2-7, with TRBD2 identical over 9 bases. Germline CDR1 SNHLY, CDR2 FYNNEI. The ends lost 8 bases at V and 3 bases at J; junction bases unmatched: 8. The CDR3 is 14 amino acids. The CDR3 DNA sequence: TGTGCCAGCGATGGCGGGAGGGCCTTCTACGAGCAGTACTTC. Residues: CASDGGRAFYEQYF.

This clonotype was observed a handful of times. This chain links TRBV7-2 with TRBJ1-3; 7 positions agree with TRBD1. V gave up 5 bases and J gave up 0 bases; unmatched junction bases: 10. Germline CDR1 SGHTA, CDR2 FQGNSA. The CDR3 has 17 amino acids. CDR3 nucleotide sequence: TGTGCCAGCAGCCCCAGGGGGGCCATGGGCTCTGGAAACACCATATATTTT. Amino acid sequence: CASSPRGAMGSGNTIYF.

The genes are TRBV20-1 and TRBJ2-4; D is unresolved. The CDR3 sequence is 12 residues long. V was pared by 6 bases and J by 5 bases, with 11 bases between. Per the germline V gene, CDR1 is DFQATT and CDR2 is SNEGSKA (reference sequence). The CDR3 bases are TGCAGTGCGTATATCAATGAAAACATTCAGTACTTC. Encoded protein: CSAYINENIQYF.

The sample holds a few counts of this clonotype. V and J are TRBV15 and TRBJ1-2; D is perhaps TRBD1 (6 bases). The CDR3 contains 14 residues. Germline V gene data show CDR1 as LNHNV and CDR2 as YYDKDF (reference sequence). Trimming pared 1 base from V and 0 bases from J, leaving 6 bases between. The CDR3 DNA is TGTGCCACCAGCAGAGGGACAGCTAACTATGGCTACACCTTC. This encodes CATSRGTANYGYTF.

This clonotype came up many times. Mismatch with germline at one junction end may stem from a read error. The rearrangement uses TRBV7-6 and TRBJ2-5; D is possibly TRBD2 (5 bases). Per germline, CDR1 SGHVS and CDR2 FNYEAQ. This CDR3 is 12 amino acids long. CDR3 DNA sequence: TGTGCCAGCAGTACCCGGGAAGAGGCCCAGTACTTC. Amino acid sequence: CASSTREEAQYF.

This clonotype turned up a few times. The genes are TRBV28 and TRBJ2-5; 9 bases line up with TRBD2. CDR1 and CDR2 from the germline V gene are MDHEN and SYDVKM. V shed 4 bases and J 3 bases; nucleotides not matched to a gene: 15. The CDR3 is 18 amino acids. CDR3 nucleotides: TGTGCCAGCAGTTCCCCCCCCCTAGCGGGGAGATTGAAAGAGACCCAGTACTTC. Translating gives CASSSPPLAGRLKETQYF.

This clonotype was seen only a few times. The chain links TRBV9 to TRBJ1-2; TRBD1 matches 9 bases. Germline loops: CDR1 SGDLS, CDR2 YYNGEE. V trimming: 4 bases; J trimming: 4 bases; junction bases outside the gene matches: 8. This CDR3 is 15 amino acids long. This CDR3 reads CASSSRTGEGYGYTF. The CDR3 DNA reads as TGTGCCAGCAGCTCTCGGACAGGGGAGGGCTATGGCTACACCTTC.

This sequence joins TRBV12-5 and TRBJ2-1; the D gene could be TRBD1 or TRBD2 (5 bases each). The V and J ends lost 6 bases and 7 bases respectively, with 16 bases between them. The CDR3 length is 14 residues. Germline values: CDR1 LGHNT, CDR2 FRNRAP. The CDR3 DNA follows: TGTGCTAGTGGCACCCCGTGGGGGTGGAATGAGCAGTTCTTC. As protein: CASGTPWGWNEQFF.

This clonotype was observed a handful of times. The J gene is TRBJ1-2, the V gene TRBV9; D gene uncertain. Germline CDR1 and CDR2: SGDLS and YYNGEE. The length of the CDR3 is 11 residues. Trimming took 3 bases from V and 8 from J, leaving 8 bases between them. The CDR3 DNA reads as TGTGCCAGCAGCGATAGAGGCGGCTACACCTTC. Amino acid sequence: CASSDRGGYTF.

This clonotype was recorded a few times. The rearrangement links TRBV4-1 to TRBJ1-6; 10 bases line up with TRBD1. The V gene end was trimmed by 2 bases and the J gene end by 9 bases; junction bases not matched to a gene: 1. Germline loops: CDR1 MGHRA, CDR2 YSYEKL. The CDR3 spans 14 residues. The CDR3 region is CASSQRTGGSPLHF. CDR3 coding DNA: TGCGCCAGCAGCCAAAGGACAGGGGGTTCACCCCTCCACTTT.

The rearrangement uses TRBV7-9 and TRBJ2-3; D remains ambiguous. The CDR3 length is 14 residues. Trimming took off 1 base at V and 2 bases at J, with 7 bases between the two ends. Looked up from germline, CDR1 is SEHNR and CDR2 is FQNEAQ (reference sequence). The CDR3 DNA reads as TGTGCCAGCAGCTTAGGGACGTACACAGATACGCAGTATTTT. It is translated as CASSLGTYTDTQYF. Supplemented by reference TRBV7-9 and TRBJ2-3, the full variable domain reads DTGVSQNPRHKITKRGQNVTFRCDPISEHNRLYWYRQTLGQGPEFLTYFQNEAQLEKSRLLSDRFSAERPKGSFSTLEIQRTEQGDSAMYLCASSLGTYTDTQYFGPGTRLTVL.

The rearrangement uses TRBV4-1 and TRBJ1-5; D not resolved. Trimming took off 4 bases at V and 7 bases at J, with 11 bases between the two ends. Germline V gene sequence: CDR1 MGHRA, CDR2 YSYEKL. This CDR3 has 13 residues. The DNA of the CDR3 is TGCGCCAGCAGCCCACCCCATGGGCAGCCCCAGCATTTT. Residues: CASSPPHGQPQHF.

The chain uses TRBV20-1 and TRBJ2-3, with D perhaps TRBD1 or TRBD2 (6 bases each). Trimming removed 4 bases at V and 5 bases at J, with 7 bases between. This CDR3 spans 11 amino acids. Per germline, CDR1 DFQATT and CDR2 SNEGSKA (reference sequence). The CDR3 is CSAKGGDTQYF. The DNA for the CDR3 is TGCAGTGCTAAGGGGGGAGATACGCAGTATTTT.

The rearrangement links TRBV27 to TRBJ2-7; D gene uncertain. Germline-derived CDR1 and CDR2 are MNHEY and SMNVEV (reference sequence). V was shortened by 4 bases and J by 6 bases, with 7 bases between the two germline ends. This CDR3 region has 11 residues. CDR3 amino acids: CASSSSGEQYF. The CDR3 DNA sequence: TGTGCCAGCAGTTCATCCGGCGAGCAGTACTTC.